This is a list of T cell receptor beta chains from one sample in a study of CD8+CD57+ T cells in acquired aplastic anemia. TCRdb passed the reads through MiXCR, listing each CDR3 protein once. The table includes 150,000 to 200,000 distinct CDR3 sequences, less than 60% detected once. Specimen: sorted CD4+, CD8+, or CD8+CD57+ T cells (not recorded which) from PBMCs. The receptors originated from a human donor with aplastic anemia. The CDR3 runs from the conserved cysteine through the conserved F or W. A D gene is named only where the DNA matches it firmly. Not all rows give a size; the values are once, few, many and, for expanded clones, a class.

v_gene,abundance,j_gene,d_gene,CDR3aa,CDR3nt
TRBV10-3,-,TRBJ1-6,TRBD1,CATRQGSDSPLHF,TGTGCCACCCGACAGGGTTCTGATTCACCCCTCCACTTT
TRBV15,few,TRBJ2-7,TRBD1,CATTGQGTHEQYF,TGTGCCACCACGGGACAGGGGACTCACGAGCAGTACTTC
TRBV6-5,-,TRBJ2-7,-,CASSWDTTTHEQYF,TGTGCCAGCAGTTGGGATACAACCACTCACGAGCAGTACTTC
TRBV6-1,-,TRBJ1-5,-,CASRETPTGSNQPQHF,TGTGCCAGCAGGGAGACCCCTACAGGATCCAATCAGCCCCAGCATTTT
TRBV29-1,-,TRBJ2-7,TRBD1,CSVEVQGASYEQYF,TGCAGCGTTGAAGTACAGGGGGCTTCCTACGAGCAGTACTTC
TRBV15,few,TRBJ2-2,-,CATSAGGLNTGELFF,TGTGCCACCAGCGCCGGGGGCTTGAACACCGGGGAGCTGTTTTTT
TRBV25-1,-,TRBJ2-7,-,CASSATGSYEQYF,TGTGCCAGCAGTGCCACAGGGTCCTACGAGCAGTACTTC
TRBV19,-,TRBJ1-2,-,CASNPGTANYGYTF,TGTGCCAGTAACCCCGGGACCGCTAACTATGGCTACACCTTC
TRBV5-6,-,TRBJ2-1,TRBD2,CAGDRRGGPGEQFF,TGTGCCGGCGATCGCCGGGGGGGGCCGGGTGAGCAGTTCTTC
TRBV2,-,TRBJ1-3,-,CASSEGPGVGNTIYF,TGTGCCAGCAGTGAAGGGCCAGGGGTTGGAAACACCATATATTTT
TRBV4-2,few,TRBJ2-2,TRBD2,CASSHEGLANTGELFF,TGTGCCAGCAGCCACGAGGGACTAGCGAACACCGGGGAGCTGTTTTTT
TRBV20-1,-,TRBJ2-5,-,CSARQDLKETQYF,TGCAGTGCTAGACAGGACCTAAAAGAGACCCAGTACTTC
TRBV5-5,-,TRBJ1-5,-,CASGSTWDSNQPQHF,TGTGCCAGCGGATCCACGTGGGATAGCAATCAGCCCCAGCATTTT